These 24 T cell receptor beta chains came from one sample sequenced in a study of blood T cell repertoires in COVID-19 (dated by TCRdb to about 2020). Library prep was done by the immunoSEQ multiplex PCR assay. What TCRdb holds here is the immuneACCESS table cut down to in-frame rearrangements. Part of the clones is not present; checked against another copy, under half of the missing clones reflect an unresolved V gene, and the others are unexplained. The sample table shows 65,000 to 95,000 clones, and 88% are seen once. The leading ten clones occupy around 2.8% of the sample. Specimen: peripheral blood. The origin of the receptors is a man in his sixties or seventies with active or convalescent COVID-19.

The V and J genes are TRBV27 and TRBJ1-4, with TRBD1 as a possible D gene (5 bases). The CDR3 is made up of 13 amino acids. The germline V gene encodes CDR1 MNHEY and CDR2 SMNVEV (reference sequence). Trimming stripped 6 bases from V and 8 bases from J, with 13 bases between. The CDR3 DNA sequence: TGTGCCAGCAGCACCAGGGTGGGGGAAAAACTGTTTTTT. Its protein is CASSTRVGEKLFF.

The V call is TRBV28, the J call TRBJ2-3, with TRBD2 matching 8 bases. CDR1 and CDR2 from the germline V gene are MDHEN and SYDVKM. V shed 5 bases, J shed 2 bases, and the junction held 24 bases outside the gene matches. The CDR3 has 21 residues. The CDR3 is CASSPYRLANPILSATDTQYF. Here the CDR3 DNA reads TGTGCCAGCAGTCCATATCGACTAGCGAATCCAATCCTAAGTGCCACAGATACGCAGTATTTT.

A word on this clone: Other DNA sequences in this specimen translate into the identical CDR3. The chain links TRBV7-2 to TRBJ2-7; 8 nucleotides agree with TRBD1. Germline CDR1 SGHTA, CDR2 FQGNSA. The CDR3 has 14 amino acids. V gave up 5 bases and J gave up 3 bases; unmatched junction bases: 6. The chain's CDR3 is CASSRTGSSYEQYF. The CDR3 bases are TGTGCCAGCAGCAGGACAGGGTCCAGCTACGAGCAGTACTTC.

This clone was found once. CDR3 nucleotides: TGTGCCAGCAGTGAAGCCGCAGATTTCTATGGCTACACCTTC. This gives the protein CASSEAADFYGYTF. The J gene is TRBJ1-2, the V gene TRBV6-1; D is undetermined. The CDR3 covers 14 residues. Germline V lookup: CDR1 MNHNS, CDR2 SASEGT. The V end was cut by 0 bases, the J end by 4 bases, with 9 bases between.

The chain couples TRBV16 to TRBJ1-6, with 8 positions matching TRBD1. In germline, CDR1 is KGHSY, CDR2 FQNENV. The CDR3 is 14 residues long. J was trimmed by 13 bases and V by 4 bases; bases with no gene match: 9. The CDR3 loop reads CASSPAGTGSPLHF. In DNA form, the CDR3 reads TGTGCCAGCAGCCCCGCCGGGACAGGTTCGCCCCTCCACTTT.

V usage is TRBV7-8 and J usage is TRBJ2-1, with TRBD2 matching 15 bases. The V and J ends lost 2 bases and 7 bases, in that order; junction bases with no gene match: 6. The CDR3 is 17 residues long. CDR1 SGHVS and CDR2 FQNEAQ come from the germline V gene. CDR3 in amino acids: CASSLPTGTSGRNEQFF. CDR3 bases: TGTGCCAGCAGCTTACCCACCGGGACTAGCGGGAGGAATGAGCAGTTCTTC.

The chain employs TRBV5-6 and TRBJ1-1; D not certain. CDR1 and CDR2 from the germline V gene are SGHDT and YYEEEE. CDR3 size: 14 residues. Between the trimmed V and J ends, which lost 1 base and 1 base, there was a span of 8 bases. Here the CDR3 DNA reads TGTGCCAGCAGCTTGACAGCACGGAACACTGAAGCTTTCTTT. Residues: CASSLTARNTEAFF.

The chain uses TRBV14 and TRBJ1-2, with D hard to call. Germline CDR1 SGHDN, CDR2 FVKESK. CDR3 length equals 12 residues. V dropped 0 bases and J dropped 4 bases, with 3 bases sitting between them. The CDR3 DNA is TGTGCCAGCAGCCAAGACAGCTATGGCTACACCTTC. Encoded protein: CASSQDSYGYTF. The full variable domain, completed using reference TRBV14 and TRBJ1-2, is EAGVTQFPSHSVIEKGQTVTLRCDPISGHDNLYWYRRVMGKEIKFLLHFVKESKQDESGMPNNRFLAERTGGTYSTLKVQPAELEDSGVYFCASSQDSYGYTFGSGTRLTVV.

The table lists this clone with a count of one. This chain connects TRBV12-3 or TRBV12-4 to TRBJ2-5; the match to TRBD1 covers 10 bases. V gave up 6 bases and J gave up 4 bases; unmatched junction bases: 2. The CDR3 extends over 13 amino acids. The CDR3 sequence: CASRGTGVETQYF. The CDR3 DNA sequence: TGTGCCAGCAGGGGGACAGGGGTAGAGACCCAGTACTTC.

V is TRBV3-1 (or the pseudogene TRBV3-2) and J is TRBJ1-1, with D possibly TRBD1 on 6 matching bases. The CDR3 has 13 residues. Trimming removed 4 bases at V and 8 bases at J, with 14 bases between. The germline V gene encodes CDR1 LGHDT and CDR2 YNNKEL (reference sequence). The CDR3 bases are TGTGCCAGCAGCCGCCAGGGGCCAAGGGAAGCTTTCTTT. The encoded protein is CASSRQGPREAFF.

The chain is built from TRBV13 and TRBJ1-2; the D is unclear. V shed 4 bases and J shed 0 bases, with 6 bases lying between them. CDR1 is PRHDT and CDR2 is FYEKMQ in the germline V gene (reference sequence). The CDR3 length is 13 residues. The CDR3 loop reads CASSSRSNYGYTF. CDR3 DNA sequence: TGTGCCAGCAGCTCCAGATCTAACTATGGCTACACCTTC.

This clone was observed a single time. The V and J genes are TRBV11-2 and TRBJ1-1; no firm D call. The germline CDR1 and CDR2 sequences are SGHAT and FQNNGV. This CDR3 is built from 16 residues. The germline V and J ends were trimmed by 1 base and 1 base, with 13 bases remaining between them. The CDR3 is CASSLVLTRQNTEAFF. Here the CDR3 DNA reads TGTGCCAGCAGCTTAGTGCTTACCAGGCAGAACACTGAAGCTTTCTTT. Looking up the rest from reference TRBV11-2 and TRBJ1-1 gives the full variable domain: EAGVAQSPRYKIIEKRQSVAFWCNPISGHATLYWYQQILGQGPKLLIQFQNNGVVDDSQLPKDRFSAERLKGVDSTLKIQPAKLEDSAVYLCASSLVLTRQNTEAFFGQGTRLTVV.

The rearrangement links TRBV12-3 or TRBV12-4 to TRBJ1-3; the match to TRBD1 covers 7 bases. J lost 5 bases, V lost 8 bases, and 3 bases had no gene match. The CDR3 is 12 residues long. The CDR3 DNA sequence: TGTGCCAGCCGACAGGGAAGAAACACCATATATTTT. Translation: CASRQGRNTIYF.

J is TRBJ1-3 and V is TRBV5-5; 8 bases agree with TRBD1. Germline V gene data show CDR1 as SGHKS and CDR2 as YYEKEE (reference sequence). V shed 4 bases, J shed 5 bases, and the junction held 8 bases outside the gene matches. The CDR3 runs to 15 residues. The CDR3 sequence: CASSASRQGRNTIYF. The CDR3 nucleotides are TGTGCCAGCAGCGCATCCCGACAGGGGAGAAACACCATATATTTT.

The chain couples TRBV19 to TRBJ1-2, with D possibly being TRBD1 (5 bases). CDR1 is LNHDA, CDR2 SQIVND, per germline (reference sequence). This CDR3 spans 15 amino acids. Trimming removed 8 bases at V and 7 bases at J, with 23 bases between. In nucleotides, the CDR3 is TGTGCCAGTCGTGATGCGGGGCCAGGGCGAGGTGGCTACACCTTC. Protein: CASRDAGPGRGGYTF.

This clone was seen more than once but under ten times. The rearrangement joins TRBV19 to TRBJ1-4; 7 bases fit TRBD1. V was pared by 3 bases and J by 6 bases, with 4 bases of the junction left unmatched. The CDR3 covers 14 residues. Per germline, CDR1 LNHDA and CDR2 SQIVND (reference sequence). The CDR3 loop reads CASSIRQGHEKLFF. The DNA of the CDR3 is TGTGCCAGTAGTATTCGACAGGGCCATGAAAAACTGTTTTTT. Using reference TRBV19 and TRBJ1-4 for the parts outside the CDR3, the full variable domain is DGGITQSPKYLFRKEGQNVTLSCEQNLNHDAMYWYRQDPGQGLRLIYYSQIVNDFQKGDIAEGYSVSREKKESFPLTVTSAQKNPTAFYLCASSIRQGHEKLFFGSGTQLSVL.

With regard to this clone: Different DNA sequences within this sample yield the same CDR3. The rearrangement uses TRBV19 and TRBJ1-2; D is unresolved. Per the germline V gene, CDR1 is LNHDA and CDR2 is SQIVND (reference sequence). The CDR3 totals 12 residues. The V end was cut by 5 bases, the J end by 2 bases, with 6 bases between. The CDR3, as DNA: TGTGCCAGTAGTGGACTCAACTATGGCTACACCTTC. Amino acids: CASSGLNYGYTF.

DNA of the CDR3: TGTGCCAGCAGCCGCTCGGGGAACACTGAAGCTTTCTTT. Its protein is CASSRSGNTEAFF. The gene calls are TRBV7-2 and TRBJ1-1, with D unresolved. CDR1 is SGHTA and CDR2 is FQGNSA in the germline V gene. This CDR3 region has 13 residues. Trimming removed 5 bases at V and 1 base at J, with 8 bases between.

This sequence joins TRBV27 and TRBJ1-1, with D perhaps matching TRBD1 (6 bases). The CDR3 extends over 14 amino acids. From germline, CDR1 is MNHEY and CDR2 SMNVEV (reference sequence). The V end was cut by 6 bases, the J end by 1 base, with 12 bases between. The CDR3 nucleotides read TGTGCCAGCAGACCATGGACAGAGAACACTGAAGCTTTCTTT. It yields the protein CASRPWTENTEAFF.

V usage is TRBV6-6 and J usage is TRBJ2-5; tentative D call: TRBD2 (6 bases). This CDR3 spans 13 amino acids. V lost 4 bases and J 4 bases, leaving 10 bases between the germline ends. The germline CDR1 and CDR2 sequences are MNHNY and SVGAGI (reference sequence). As DNA, the CDR3 is TGTGCCAGCAGTTTCGGGAGAAGAGAGACCCAGTACTTC. This translates into CASSFGRRETQYF.

The rearrangement links TRBV28 to TRBJ2-1, with TRBD2 identical over 11 bases. Germline V gene sequence: CDR1 MDHEN, CDR2 SYDVKM. Trimming at V came to 3 bases and at J to 3 bases, leaving 7 bases not matched to a gene. The CDR3 contains 17 residues. The CDR3 bases are TGTGCCAGCAGTTTGAAAAGACTAGCGGGATTCTACAATGAGCAGTTCTTC. This sequence encodes CASSLKRLAGFYNEQFF.

The chain is built from TRBV5-1 and TRBJ1-3; 7 bases match TRBD1. The germline V gene encodes CDR1 SGHRS and CDR2 YFSETQ. The CDR3 sequence is 17 residues long. J lost 0 bases, V lost 4 bases, and 10 bases had no gene match. This CDR3 is CASSPPESGGSGNTIYF. In nucleotides, the CDR3 is TGCGCCAGCAGCCCCCCGGAGTCAGGGGGCTCTGGAAACACCATATATTTT.

This rearrangement joins TRBV3-1 (or the pseudogene TRBV3-2) to TRBJ1-2, with 9 nucleotides matching TRBD1. V lost 4 bases to trimming and J lost 4 bases; unmatched junction nucleotides: 1. The CDR3 totals 13 residues. Per germline, CDR1 LGHDT and CDR2 YNNKEL (reference sequence). As DNA, the CDR3 is TGTGCCAGCAGCCTGGGACAGGGCTATGGCTACACCTTC. Translating it yields CASSLGQGYGYTF.

This rearrangement joins TRBV4-1 to TRBJ1-5, with a possible D match to TRBD1 (5 bases). V dropped 4 bases and J dropped 7 bases, with 17 bases sitting between them. From germline, CDR1 is MGHRA and CDR2 YSYEKL. CDR3 length: 15 amino acids. CDR3 sequence (DNA): TGCGCCAGCAGCCCCCAAGACAGTGGAGGGCAGCCCCAGCATTTT. As protein: CASSPQDSGGQPQHF.